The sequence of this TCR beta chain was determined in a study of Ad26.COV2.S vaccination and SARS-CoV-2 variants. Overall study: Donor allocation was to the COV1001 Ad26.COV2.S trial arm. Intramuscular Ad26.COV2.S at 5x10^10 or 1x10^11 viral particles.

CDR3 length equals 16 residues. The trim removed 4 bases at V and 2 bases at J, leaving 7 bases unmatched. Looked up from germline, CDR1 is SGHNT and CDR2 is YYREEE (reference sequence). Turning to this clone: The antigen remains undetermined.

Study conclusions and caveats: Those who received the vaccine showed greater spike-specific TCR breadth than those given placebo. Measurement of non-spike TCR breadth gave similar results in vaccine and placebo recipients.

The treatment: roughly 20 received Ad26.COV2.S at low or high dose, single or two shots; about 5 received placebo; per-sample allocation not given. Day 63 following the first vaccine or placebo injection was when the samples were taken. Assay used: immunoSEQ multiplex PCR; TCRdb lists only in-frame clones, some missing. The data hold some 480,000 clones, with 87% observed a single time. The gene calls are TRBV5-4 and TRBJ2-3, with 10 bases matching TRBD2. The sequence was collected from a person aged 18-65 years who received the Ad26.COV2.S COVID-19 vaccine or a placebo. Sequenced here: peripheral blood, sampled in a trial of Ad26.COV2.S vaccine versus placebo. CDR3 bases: TGTGCCAGCAGCCCCTCAGCGGGAGGGTTCACAGATACGCAGTATTTT. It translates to CASSPSAGGFTDTQYF.